Below are 30 T cell receptor beta chains sequenced from a single sample in a study of blood T cells in healthy people across ages. Next came a second PCR, run for about 7 to 12 cycles, which used a sample-barcoded 5' primer along with a J-beta primer mix. TCRdb recomputed calls from the 5' RACE reads with MiXCR, one row per CDR3 protein. The table includes approximately 800,000 distinct CDR3 sequences, roughly 60% detected once. Input material: blood. The receptor set was obtained from a man aged 25-45 years in good health.

This CDR3 reads CSVLPAGASEQYF. The CDR3 coding sequence is TGCAGCGTTCTCCCAGCGGGAGCGAGCGAGCAGTACTTC. This chain links TRBV29-1 with TRBJ2-7; 8 nucleotides align to TRBD2. Germline CDR1 is SQVTM and CDR2 is ANQGSEA. V dropped 5 bases and J dropped 6; count of bases not matched to a gene: 9. The CDR3 consists of 13 residues.

The chain links TRBV4-3 to TRBJ2-5, with 11 bases identical to TRBD2. The V and J ends lost 3 bases and 11 bases, in that order; junction bases with no gene match: 8. CDR1 and CDR2 (germline): LGHNA, YSLEER. CDR3 length equals 14 residues. CDR3 protein: CASSHDGTSGRQYF. CDR3 DNA: TGCGCCAGCAGCCACGATGGGACTAGCGGACGACAGTACTTC.

This clonotype was counted a few times. V is TRBV29-1 and J is TRBJ2-1, with TRBD2 as a possible D gene (6 bases). Trimming removed 6 bases from V and 2 bases from J, with 17 bases in between. This CDR3 contains 15 residues. CDR1 and CDR2 from the germline V gene are SQVTM and ANQGSEA. The CDR3 loop is CSVGSEGVPYNEQFF. CDR3 sequence (DNA): TGCAGCGTAGGGTCGGAGGGAGTTCCCTACAATGAGCAGTTCTTC.

The chain couples TRBV4-1 to TRBJ2-7; possible D gene TRBD1, 6 bases. Trimming pared 1 base from V and 7 bases from J, leaving 26 bases between. This CDR3 is built from 18 residues. CDR1 and CDR2 (germline): MGHRA, YSYEKL. CDR3 loop: CASSQGLRGIPQGSEQYF. The CDR3 nucleotides read TGCGCCAGCAGCCAAGGTCTAAGGGGGATACCACAAGGGAGTGAGCAGTACTTC.

The chain joins TRBV6-2 or TRBV6-3 to TRBJ2-7; D is unresolved. In germline, CDR1 is MNHEY, CDR2 SVGEGT. Trimming took off 0 bases at V and 5 bases at J, with 11 bases between the two ends. The CDR3 covers 14 residues. DNA of the CDR3: TGTGCCAGCAGTTACTCGGCTCTATCCGACGAGCAGTACTTC. Protein: CASSYSALSDEQYF.

This clonotype came up a few times. This chain links TRBV4-2 with TRBJ2-4; possibly TRBD2 for D (5 bases). The J call may be faulty, since TRBJ2-5 better matches the DNA end. Germline loops: CDR1 LGHNA, CDR2 YNFKEQ. The CDR3 runs to 18 residues. CDR3 region: CASSQVWRRGGSGETQYF. The CDR3, as DNA: TGTGCCAGCAGCCAAGTTTGGCGGCGCGGAGGATCCGGGGAGACCCAGTACTTC.

The chain couples TRBV20-1 to TRBJ2-7; perhaps TRBD1 as D (5 bases). Trimming removed 0 bases at V and 2 bases at J, with 14 bases between. Germline loops: CDR1 DFQATT, CDR2 SNEGSKA (reference sequence). There are 15 residues in the CDR3. The CDR3 DNA is TGCAGTGCTAGAGATCAAACAGGCCTACCCTACGAGCAGTACTTC. Translated, it gives CSARDQTGLPYEQYF.

The rearrangement uses TRBV4-3 and TRBJ2-1; no clear D. V was clipped by 1 base and J by 3 bases, with 7 bases between them. The V gene's germline CDR1 is LGHNA and CDR2 YSLEER. The CDR3 covers 14 residues. The DNA for the CDR3 is TGCGCCAGCAGCCAAGGACCTCGCTACAATGAGCAGTTCTTC. It is translated as CASSQGPRYNEQFF.

The chain combines TRBV6-5 with TRBJ2-1; no firm D call. The CDR3 totals 13 residues. Trimming left V 2 bases short and J 3 bases short, with 5 bases between. Germline assignment: CDR1 MNHEY and CDR2 SVGAGI. The CDR3 loop is CASSYSNYNEQFF. CDR3 in DNA: TGTGCCAGCAGTTACAGCAACTACAATGAGCAGTTCTTC.

The chain joins TRBV4-3 to TRBJ2-7; perhaps TRBD1 as D (6 bases). Germline values: CDR1 LGHNA, CDR2 YSLEER. Trimming removed 0 bases at V and 12 bases at J, with 21 bases between. This CDR3 region has 15 residues. CDR3 protein: CASSQDRGHQETRYF. CDR3 bases: TGCGCCAGCAGCCAAGATCGGGGACACCAAGAGACCCGGTACTTC.

V gene TRBV12-3 or TRBV12-4 combines with J gene TRBJ2-7; D is possibly TRBD2 (7 bases). Between the trimmed V and J ends, which lost 4 bases and 3 bases, there was a span of 16 bases. The CDR3 covers 15 residues. CDR3 region: CASSSGGAQYYEQYF. In DNA form, the CDR3 reads TGTGCCAGCAGTTCGGGGGGCGCCCAATACTACGAGCAGTACTTC.

This clonotype came up a few times. The genes are TRBV10-3 and TRBJ1-2; tentative D call: TRBD1 (6 bases). V was clipped by 2 bases and J by 0 bases, with 10 bases between them. There are 15 residues in the CDR3. From germline, CDR1 is ENHRY and CDR2 SYGVKD. The CDR3 sequence: CAISERQGPNYGYTF. CDR3 nucleotides: TGTGCCATCAGTGAGAGGCAGGGGCCTAACTATGGCTACACCTTC.

The V gene is TRBV6-6, the J gene TRBJ1-4; the D gene is possibly TRBD1 (5 bases). Germline CDR1 reads MNHNY; CDR2 reads SVGAGI (reference sequence). Between the trimmed V and J ends, which lost 7 bases and 5 bases, there was a span of 11 bases. The CDR3 consists of 13 residues. The CDR3 coding sequence is TGTGCCAGCACCGGGGGAGGGAATGAAAAACTGTTTTTT. It specifies CASTGGGNEKLFF.

This chain uses TRBV10-3 with TRBJ2-5; 10 bases agree with TRBD2. V shed 6 bases and J 2 bases; nucleotides not matched to a gene: 3. The CDR3 length is 14 residues. Germline assignment: CDR1 ENHRY and CDR2 SYGVKD. The CDR3 is CAIRQAGGQETQYF. DNA of the CDR3: TGTGCCATCAGGCAAGCGGGGGGGCAAGAGACCCAGTACTTC.

The chain carries TRBV5-5 and TRBJ1-1; no reliable D call. The germline gives CDR1 SGHKS, CDR2 YYEKEE (reference sequence). The CDR3 sequence is 13 residues long. Between the trimmed V and J ends, which lost 4 bases and 4 bases, there was a span of 11 bases. For the CDR3, the DNA is TGTGCCAGCAGCGTGGGAGAAATCACTGAAGCTTTCTTT. Translation gives CASSVGEITEAFF. Full variable domain (rest looked up from reference TRBV5-5 and TRBJ1-1): DAGVTQSPTHLIKTRGQQVTLRCSPISGHKSVSWYQQVLGQGPQFIFQYYEKEERGRGNFPDRFSARQFPNYSSELNVNALLLGDSALYLCASSVGEITEAFFGQGTRLTVV.

This chain uses TRBV29-1 with TRBJ2-1, with 10 bases identical to TRBD2. Germline CDR1 is SQVTM and CDR2 is ANQGSEA. This CDR3 region has 16 residues. The ends lost 5 bases at V and 2 bases at J; junction bases unmatched: 9. In DNA, the CDR3 is TGCAGCGTTCGTTTTAGGCTAGCGGGAGCCTACAATGAGCAGTTCTTC. Translating gives CSVRFRLAGAYNEQFF.

V and J are TRBV27 and TRBJ2-3; D is tentatively TRBD1 or TRBD2 (5 bases each). Germline V CDR1 and CDR2: MNHEY, SMNVEV (reference sequence). This CDR3 is 15 amino acids long. V lost 8 bases to trimming and J lost 1 base, with 16 bases between them. This chain's CDR3 is CASRHGAVRTDTQYF. The CDR3 coding sequence is TGTGCCAGCCGTCACGGGGCGGTTCGCACAGATACGCAGTATTTT.

For this clonotype: The junction does not match germline at one end; this may be a read error. The genes are TRBV5-5 and TRBJ2-3; perhaps D is TRBD1 or TRBD2 (6 bases each). The germline CDR1 and CDR2 sequences are SGHKS and YYEKEE (reference sequence). This CDR3 is built from 15 residues. CDR3 amino acids: CVSILGGHSTDTQYF. CDR3 coding DNA: TGTGTCAGCATATTGGGGGGACACAGCACAGATACGCAGTATTTT.

This clonotype has just a few counts. The chain recombines TRBV20-1 with TRBJ1-4; the D gene is possibly TRBD1 (5 bases). V lost 0 bases, J lost 5 bases, and 13 bases lay in between. The CDR3 sequence is 15 residues long. Germline V gene sequence: CDR1 DFQATT, CDR2 SNEGSKA (reference sequence). CDR3 nucleotide sequence: TGCAGTGCTAGAGATCGTCGGCAGGGAAATGAAAAACTGTTTTTT. Encoded protein: CSARDRRQGNEKLFF.

This clonotype turned up a few times. The chain is built from TRBV4-2 and TRBJ2-1; 9 bases agree with TRBD2. The germline CDR1 and CDR2 sequences are LGHNA and YNFKEQ. There are 18 residues in the CDR3. V was clipped by 1 base and J by 5 bases; unmatched bases: 12. The CDR3 DNA follows: TGTGCCAGCAGCCAAGGACCCGGGACTAGCATATCCGACAATGAGCAGTTCTTC. Protein: CASSQGPGTSISDNEQFF.

This clonotype was seen more than once but under ten times. V and J are TRBV20-1 and TRBJ2-1; weak D call: TRBD2 (5 bases). Germline V CDR1 and CDR2: DFQATT, SNEGSKA (reference sequence). The CDR3 sequence is 15 residues long. Trimming took off 4 bases at V and 0 bases at J, with 13 bases between the two ends. This chain's CDR3 is CSATKAVSSYNEQFF. CDR3 coding DNA: TGCAGTGCTACTAAAGCGGTGAGCTCCTACAATGAGCAGTTCTTC.

This sequence joins TRBV20-1 and TRBJ2-3; D possibly corresponds to TRBD1 (6 bases). The CDR3 is 16 residues long. The germline V gene has CDR1 DFQATT and CDR2 SNEGSKA (reference sequence). Between the trimmed V and J ends, which lost 2 bases and 5 bases, there was a span of 20 bases. In DNA, the CDR3 is TGCAGTGCTAGAAGATCTACAGGGAAGTTCGGAGATACGCAGTATTTT. Protein product: CSARRSTGKFGDTQYF.

The table lists this clonotype with a few counts. The chain couples TRBV12-3 or TRBV12-4 to TRBJ1-5; 7 bases agree with TRBD1. With 7 bases clipped from V and 6 bases from J, the junction kept 6 bases outside the gene matches. The CDR3 extends over 13 amino acids. Written as DNA, the CDR3 is TGTGCCAGCACGGGTCAGGGGGGTCAGCCCCAGCATTTT. Amino acid sequence: CASTGQGGQPQHF.

This chain links TRBV5-1 with TRBJ2-3; tentative D call: TRBD2 (5 bases). The CDR3 length is 16 residues. Trimming cost V 0 bases and J 0 bases, with 11 bases left between them. Germline CDR1 reads SGHRS; CDR2 reads YFSETQ. The CDR3 spells CASSLDRGPSTDTQYF. CDR3 sequence (DNA): TGCGCCAGCAGCTTGGATCGCGGGCCTAGCACAGATACGCAGTATTTT.

V is TRBV27 and J is TRBJ2-3; 8 bases are a match to TRBD1. The CDR3 extends over 15 amino acids. Germline-derived CDR1 and CDR2 are MNHEY and SMNVEV (reference sequence). The junction had 6 bases not matched to a gene; V was cut back by 5 bases and J by 2 bases. The CDR3 loop reads CASSTGQVVTDTQYF. The CDR3 bases are TGTGCCAGCAGTACGGGACAGGTTGTCACAGATACGCAGTATTTT.

The chain has TRBV25-1 and TRBJ2-4, with 7 bases matching TRBD1. Germline CDR1 and CDR2: MGHDK and SYGVNS. The CDR3 contains 15 residues. Trimming cost V 1 base and J 13 bases; bases outside gene matches: 13. In nucleotides, the CDR3 is TGTGCCAGCAGTGAATCGGGACAGAAGTATGGGGAGCAGTACTTC. Its translation: CASSESGQKYGEQYF.

This chain connects TRBV6-1 to TRBJ2-7; D uncertain. Germline V gives CDR1 MNHNS, CDR2 SASEGT. CDR3 length: 13 residues. V lost 3 bases and J 3 bases, leaving 9 bases between the germline ends. CDR3 region: CASSDRIGYEQYF. The DNA of the CDR3 is TGTGCCAGCAGTGACAGGATTGGCTACGAGCAGTACTTC.

This clonotype was seen a handful of times. This chain links TRBV5-6 with TRBJ2-4, with 7 bases lining up with TRBD2. The germline V gene encodes CDR1 SGHDT and CDR2 YYEEEE. With 3 bases clipped from V and 3 bases from J, the junction kept 6 bases outside the gene matches. The CDR3 is 15 amino acids. CDR3 nucleotide sequence: TGTGCCAGCAGCTCGGCGGGAGCTAGCAAAAACATTCAGTACTTC. It encodes CASSSAGASKNIQYF.

CDR3 nucleotide sequence: TGTGCCAGCAGCCCGCGGGGCTTCTCTAACTATGGCTACACCTTC. Translation: CASSPRGFSNYGYTF. V usage is TRBV7-2 and J usage is TRBJ1-2; possible D gene TRBD1, 5 bases. Trimming took off 5 bases at V and 0 bases at J, with 13 bases between the two ends. Germline V gene lookup returns CDR1 SGHTA and CDR2 FQGNSA. CDR3 size: 15 residues.

This chain connects TRBV20-1 to TRBJ2-1; no reliable D call. Germline CDR1 and CDR2: DFQATT and SNEGSKA (reference sequence). The CDR3 extends over 13 amino acids. Trimming left V 3 bases short and J 6 bases short, with 12 bases between. CDR3 bases: TGCAGTGCTAGTTATGGCAGTCTCAATGAGCAGTTCTTC. Protein product: CSASYGSLNEQFF.